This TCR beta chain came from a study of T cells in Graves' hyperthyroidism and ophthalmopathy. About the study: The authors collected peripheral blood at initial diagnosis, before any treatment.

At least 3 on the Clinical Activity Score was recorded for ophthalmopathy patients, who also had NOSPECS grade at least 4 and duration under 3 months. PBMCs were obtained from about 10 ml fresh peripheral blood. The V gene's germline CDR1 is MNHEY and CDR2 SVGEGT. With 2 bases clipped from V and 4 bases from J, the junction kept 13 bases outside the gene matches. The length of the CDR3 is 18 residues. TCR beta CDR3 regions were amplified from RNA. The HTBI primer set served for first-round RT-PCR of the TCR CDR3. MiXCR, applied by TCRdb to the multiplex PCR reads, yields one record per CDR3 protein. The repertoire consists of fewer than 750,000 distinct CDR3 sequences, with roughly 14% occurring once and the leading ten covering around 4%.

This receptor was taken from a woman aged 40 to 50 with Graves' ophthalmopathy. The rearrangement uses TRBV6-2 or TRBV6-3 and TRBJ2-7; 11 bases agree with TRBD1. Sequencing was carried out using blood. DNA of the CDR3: TGTGCCAGCAGTTACCACGTTGCTCTCGGGACAGGGGGTTACGAGCAGTACTTC. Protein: CASSYHVALGTGGYEQYF.